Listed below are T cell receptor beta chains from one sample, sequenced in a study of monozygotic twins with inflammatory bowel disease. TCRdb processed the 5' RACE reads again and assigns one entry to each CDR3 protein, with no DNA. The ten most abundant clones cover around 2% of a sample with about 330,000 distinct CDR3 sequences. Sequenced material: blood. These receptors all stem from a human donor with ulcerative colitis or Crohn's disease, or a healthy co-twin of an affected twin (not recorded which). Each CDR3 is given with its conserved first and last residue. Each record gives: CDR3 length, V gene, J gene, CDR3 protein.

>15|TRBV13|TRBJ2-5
CASSFRTSIQETQYF
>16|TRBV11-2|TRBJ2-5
CASSLERGLAGETQYF
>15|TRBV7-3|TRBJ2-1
CASSPDRAAYNEQFF
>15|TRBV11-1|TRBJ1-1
CASSRRTVEDAEAFF
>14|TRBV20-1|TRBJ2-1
CSATQTGYYNEQFF
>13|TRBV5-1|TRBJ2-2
CASSEQVAGELFF
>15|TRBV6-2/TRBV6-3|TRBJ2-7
CASSSGSSTSYEQYF
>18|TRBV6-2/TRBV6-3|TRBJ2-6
CASSYGGSSSSGANVLTF
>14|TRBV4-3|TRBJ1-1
CASSLSQVPTEAFF
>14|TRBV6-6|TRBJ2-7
CASSYSRQSDEQYF
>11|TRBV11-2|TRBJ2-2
CASSFRGELFF
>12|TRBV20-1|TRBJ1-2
CSARGETYGYTF
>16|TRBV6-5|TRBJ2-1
CASSKFERVNSYEQFF
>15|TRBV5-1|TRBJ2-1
CASSYGQSSYNEQFF
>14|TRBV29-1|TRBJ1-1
CSARHGLGNTEAFF
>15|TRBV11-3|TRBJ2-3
CASSGGAGTTDTQYF
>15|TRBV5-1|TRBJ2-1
CASSGVTGSLNEQFF